This T cell receptor beta chain originates from a study of blood T cells in healthy people across ages. Study results and limitations: The study regarded diversity estimates from one million T cells as underestimates.

Next came a second PCR, run for about 7 to 12 cycles, which used a sample-barcoded 5' primer along with a J-beta primer mix. Sequencing of every sample gave 2.5 million or more CDR3-containing paired-end reads. One entry per CDR3 protein, called by TCRdb with MiXCR from the 5' RACE reads. There are 1,300,000 or so distinct CDR3 sequences in the sample; around 59% occur only once, and under 8.5% lies in the top ten. Isolating PBMCs gave at least 6 million of these cells per sample. This clonotype was picked up one time. What it recognizes is unknown. Germline values: CDR1 SNHLY, CDR2 FYNNEI. The CDR3 is 12 amino acids. The V end was cut by 2 bases, the J end by 9 bases, with 8 bases between.

The clonotype originates from a man younger than 35 in good health. Input material: blood. The rearrangement uses TRBV2 and TRBJ1-5; no reliable D call. CDR3: CASSEFGSPQHF. CDR3 DNA: TGTGCCAGCAGTGAATTCGGATCGCCCCAGCATTTT.